The 4 T cell receptor beta chains presented below share a single source sample, sequenced in a study of blood T cell repertoires in COVID-19. Some clones are missing from TCRdb's copy, which holds only in-frame ones; the method was immunoSEQ multiplex PCR. The sample has roughly 230,000 clones; approximately 81% are singletons. Sample: peripheral blood. These receptors were obtained from a woman aged 80 or over with acute or convalescent COVID-19.

The V gene is TRBV21-1, the J gene TRBJ2-3; the table's TRBD2 call for D was not verified on the DNA. TRBV21-1 is tagged as a pseudogene. The CDR3 runs to 21 residues. The CDR3 loop is CASSRLARGTSGGRWTDTQYF. In nucleotides, the CDR3 is TGTGCCAGCAGCAGGTTGGCTCGAGGGACTAGCGGGGGGAGGTGGACAGATACGCAGTATTTT.

The V gene is TRBV4-1, the J gene TRBJ1-1, with a tentative D call TRBD1 (5 bases). Trimming cost V 4 bases and J 1 base, with 10 bases left between them. CDR3 size: 14 residues. Germline V gene data show CDR1 as MGHRA and CDR2 as YSYEKL. CDR3 sequence: CASSLGLRNTEAFF. The CDR3 nucleotides read TGCGCCAGCAGCCTGGGACTGAGGAACACTGAAGCTTTCTTT.

The J gene is TRBJ2-1, the V gene TRBV19, with 10 bases matching TRBD2. Trimming at V came to 9 bases and at J to 8 bases, leaving 13 bases not matched to a gene. From germline, CDR1 is LNHDA and CDR2 SQIVND (reference sequence). The CDR3 length is 15 residues. CDR3 sequence: CASKEASGGFDEQFF. The CDR3 DNA sequence: TGTGCCAGCAAAGAGGCTAGCGGGGGATTCGATGAGCAGTTCTTC.

The genes are TRBV2 and TRBJ1-4; D might be TRBD1 (5 bases). The CDR3 contains 15 residues. The ends were cut back, 4 bases at V and 0 bases at J, with 9 bases in the middle. Germline V CDR1 and CDR2: SNHLY, FYNNEI. DNA of the CDR3: TGTGCCAGCAGTGTCGGGGGGACAACTAATGAAAAACTGTTTTTT. This encodes CASSVGGTTNEKLFF.